The entry below describes one TCR beta chain. Its antigen is currently unknown. The data derive from a study of PD-L1 blockade in urothelial cancer. About the study: Analyzed time points were 3 weeks (second dose) and 6 weeks after therapy began. Across blood samples, T cells had a median count of 141,255.

As to time point: pretreatment peripheral blood. Patients suffered from locally advanced or metastatic urothelial carcinoma. Study-wide results and caveats: TCR clonality was measured in pretreatment peripheral blood. Clonality below the median predicted better survival.

The method was immunoSEQ multiplex PCR; TCRdb's version includes in-frame clones alone and lacks a portion of them. The sample lists 65,000 to 90,000 clones; 84% were seen once. This TCR was recovered from a woman in her seventies with urothelial cancer. The sample consisted of PBMCs, taken around atezolizumab (anti-PD-L1) treatment.

The CDR3 bases are TGTGCCAGCAGCTTGAGTTCTTACACAGATACGCAGTATTTT. This encodes CASSLSSYTDTQYF. The J gene is TRBJ2-3, the V gene TRBV11-2; no clear D. This CDR3 region has 14 residues. The germline V gene encodes CDR1 SGHAT and CDR2 FQNNGV. Trimming shortened V by 3 bases and J by 2 bases, and 9 bases separated the two germline ends.